These 3 T cell receptor beta chains originate from one sample sequenced in a study of shared clonotypes between healthy human individuals. This table comes from immunoSEQ multiplex PCR, and its TCRdb copy is limited to in-frame clones, with some not included. Here the sample spans roughly 680,000 clones, 55% to 80% being singletons. Sample: memory CD4+ T cells sorted from blood. Sample subset: CD45RA-negative fraction. Receptors were obtained from a woman aged 25 to 39 in good health.

The CDR3 region is CASSRSRQGAGNQPQHF. Here the CDR3 DNA reads TGTGCCAGTAGTAGATCTAGACAGGGGGCTGGGAATCAGCCCCAGCATTTT. The chain joins TRBV19 to TRBJ1-5; TRBD1 agrees at 10 bases. The CDR3 extends over 17 amino acids. Germline CDR1 LNHDA, CDR2 SQIVND (reference sequence). J gave up 4 bases and V 4 bases, and 10 bases lay outside the gene matches.

V and J are TRBV7-9 and TRBJ1-2, with 7 positions matching TRBD1. After removal of 8 bases from V and 8 bases from J, the junction contained 5 bases not matched to a gene. This CDR3 spans 11 amino acids. The germline V gene encodes CDR1 SEHNR and CDR2 FQNEAQ (reference sequence). The CDR3 reads CASETGTGYTF. In nucleotides, the CDR3 is TGTGCCAGCGAGACAGGGACGGGCTACACCTTC.

This chain joins TRBV7-2 and TRBJ2-5, with TRBD1 as a possible D gene (6 bases). Trimming pared 8 bases from V and 4 bases from J, leaving 17 bases between. This CDR3 region has 14 residues. Germline V gene lookup returns CDR1 SGHTA and CDR2 FQGNSA. The CDR3 DNA sequence: TGTGCCAGCGGATACGTGGGGGCGCCAGAGACCCAGTACTTC. This codes for CASGYVGAPETQYF. The complete variable domain, with remaining parts taken from reference TRBV7-2 and TRBJ2-5, reads GAGVSQSPSNKVTEKGKDVELRCDPISGHTALYWYRQSLGQGLEFLIYFQGNSAPDKSGLPSDRFSAERTGGSVSTLTIQRTQQEDSAVYLCASGYVGAPETQYFGPGTRLLVL.